This T cell receptor beta chain came from a study of T-cell reconstitution after alpha-beta-depleted transplantation in children. For TCRbeta, the library was prepared with unique molecular identifiers. TCRdb reprocessed the PCR reads with MiXCR, giving one entry per CDR3 protein. The sample contains about 240,000 distinct CDR3 sequences, approximately 12% of which appear only once. This clonotype showed up many times. The TCR originated in a human donor who donated a stem cell graft to a child with acute lymphoblastic leukemia. The sequencing used PBMCs from the stem cell graft donor, collected from the stem cell graft.

CDR3: CASSLDENQPQHF. The CDR3 DNA reads as TGTGCCAGCAGTTTAGACGAAAATCAGCCCCAGCATTTT. The chain has TRBV12-3 or TRBV12-4 and TRBJ1-5; D ambiguous. This CDR3 is built from 13 residues. V lost 1 base and J lost 4, with 5 bases in between.